One and the same sample provided the 28 T cell receptor beta chains below, sequenced in a study of human T cells and chemical hapten exposure (dated by TCRdb to the early 2020s). The intended sense of this specimen's time point label: pre-sensitization, week 0. The label giving this sample's treatment or condition can be read as: therapeutic diphenylcyclopropenone sensitization with weekly scalp DPC. Preparation of the library involved RACE. Instrument on record: NextSeq 500. Clones were called with MiXCR by TCRdb after fastp trimmed the public reads at Q25, and only in-frame beta chains were retained. Rows are unified per CDR3 protein, each entry keeping the most common DNA and genes. In this sample the table shows over 300,000 distinct CDR3 sequences, roughly 4.6% of which occur a single time. Together, the top ten hold 2.5% to 3% of the sample. The sample was whole blood, taken in connection with sensitization to the hapten diphenylcyclopropenone (DPC). These receptors were collected from a woman between 45 and 65 years old with alopecia areata. Some clones in this sample may be carry-over from other donors' samples.

This clonotype occurred a few times. The chain uses TRBV2 and TRBJ1-3, with TRBD1 identical over 7 bases. This CDR3 spans 15 amino acids. Germline V gives CDR1 SNHLY, CDR2 FYNNEI. Germline trimming cut 6 bases from V and 0 bases from J; bases unmatched to any gene: 5. The CDR3 loop is CASSAGTASGNTIYF. The CDR3 DNA reads as TGTGCCAGCAGCGCCGGGACAGCCTCTGGAAACACCATATATTTT. Filled out from reference TRBV2 and TRBJ1-3, the complete variable domain reads EPEVTQTPSHQVTQMGQEVILRCVPISNHLYFYWYRQILGQKVEFLVSFYNNEISEKSEIFDDQFSVERPDGSNFTLKIRSTKLEDSAMYFCASSAGTASGNTIYFGEGSWLTVV.

This clonotype was detected many times. The chain uses TRBV2 and TRBJ2-1, with 8 bases that match TRBD2. V shed 9 bases and J 4 bases; nucleotides not matched to a gene: 8. Per germline, CDR1 SNHLY and CDR2 FYNNEI. The CDR3 consists of 14 residues. The CDR3 nucleotides are TGTGCCAGTCCGGGACTAGTCAGTTACAATGAGCAGTTCTTC. Amino acid sequence: CASPGLVSYNEQFF.

This clonotype has only a few counts. The V and J genes are TRBV20-1 and TRBJ2-1; perhaps D is TRBD1 or TRBD2 (6 bases each). CDR1 is DFQATT and CDR2 is SNEGSKA in the germline V gene (reference sequence). This CDR3 is 13 amino acids long. V lost 6 bases and J 10 bases, leaving 19 bases between the germline ends. CDR3 bases: TGCAGTGCCCTCGTAGGGGGAGGTGAGGAGCAGTTCTTC. Amino acid sequence: CSALVGGGEEQFF.

At least ten counts were recorded for this clonotype. This sequence joins TRBV20-1 and TRBJ2-7, with D possibly TRBD2 on 5 matching bases. The CDR3 length is 12 residues. The V end was cut by 4 bases, the J end by 5 bases, with 12 bases between. Germline V gene lookup returns CDR1 DFQATT and CDR2 SNEGSKA (reference sequence). The CDR3 DNA is TGCAGTGCTAACCCCTCGAGGGACGAGCAGTACTTC. It encodes CSANPSRDEQYF.

This clonotype has ten or more counts. V usage is TRBV6-5 and J usage is TRBJ2-4, with TRBD1 identical over 8 bases. CDR1 is MNHEY, CDR2 SVGAGI, per germline. V dropped 6 bases and J dropped 8; count of bases not matched to a gene: 6. This CDR3 comprises 13 residues. The CDR3 nucleotides are TGTGCCAGCAGCAGGGGGACAGGCTACATTCAGTACTTC. Its translation is CASSRGTGYIQYF.

This chain connects TRBV7-9 to TRBJ2-6; D possibly matches TRBD1 or TRBD2 (5 bases each). Germline loops: CDR1 SEHNR, CDR2 FQNEAQ (reference sequence). V gave up 0 bases and J gave up 0 bases, with 9 bases separating them. The length of the CDR3 is 17 residues. The CDR3 DNA sequence: TGTGCCAGCAGCTTAGCCCGGGGCACCTCTGGGGCCAACGTCCTGACTTTC. Amino acid sequence: CASSLARGTSGANVLTF.

In its sample, this clonotype was seen many times. The chain couples TRBV6-6 to TRBJ1-5; maybe TRBD1 (6 bases). The germline V and J ends were trimmed by 5 bases and 6 bases, with 14 bases remaining between them. From germline, CDR1 is MNHNY and CDR2 SVGAGI (reference sequence). The CDR3 totals 14 residues. The DNA for the CDR3 is TGTGCCAGCAGTACCCCCGGGGGCGGTCAGCCCCAGCATTTT. Translated, it gives CASSTPGGGQPQHF.

The chain has TRBV2 and TRBJ2-7; the match to TRBD2 covers 10 bases. Germline CDR1 is SNHLY and CDR2 is FYNNEI. CDR3 length equals 15 residues. J lost 3 bases, V lost 0 bases, and 2 bases had no gene match. This CDR3 is CASSEAPSGGYEQYF. DNA of the CDR3: TGTGCCAGCAGTGAAGCGCCTAGCGGGGGCTACGAGCAGTACTTC. Full variable domain (rest looked up from reference TRBV2 and TRBJ2-7): EPEVTQTPSHQVTQMGQEVILRCVPISNHLYFYWYRQILGQKVEFLVSFYNNEISEKSEIFDDQFSVERPDGSNFTLKIRSTKLEDSAMYFCASSEAPSGGYEQYFGPGTRLTVT.

The rearrangement uses TRBV2 and TRBJ2-1; no clear D gene. CDR1 is SNHLY, CDR2 FYNNEI, per germline. There are 15 residues in the CDR3. V was cut by 0 bases and J by 0 bases, with 6 bases left in between. The CDR3 nucleotides are TGTGCCAGCAGTGAAGCGCTTAGCTCCTACAATGAGCAGTTCTTC. Residues: CASSEALSSYNEQFF.

The V and J genes are TRBV12-3 or TRBV12-4 and TRBJ2-7; 7 bases agree with TRBD1. The CDR3 length is 16 residues. Germline trimming cut 6 bases from V and 2 bases from J; bases unmatched to any gene: 13. CDR3 nucleotide sequence: TGTGCCAGCAGCCATCAATCACGGACAGGACCCTACGAGCAGTACTTC. Its protein is CASSHQSRTGPYEQYF.

This clonotype came up many times. The V call is TRBV27, the J call TRBJ1-4; D not certain. V lost 1 base to trimming and J lost 7 bases, with 7 bases between them. This CDR3 has 13 amino acids. Germline loops: CDR1 MNHEY, CDR2 SMNVEV (reference sequence). CDR3 loop: CASSLYPGEKLFF. The CDR3 coding sequence is TGTGCCAGCAGTTTATATCCGGGTGAAAAACTGTTTTTT.

This clonotype occurred many times. The gene calls are TRBV15 and TRBJ2-7; D possibly corresponds to TRBD1 (5 bases). The germline V gene has CDR1 LNHNV and CDR2 YYDKDF (reference sequence). CDR3 length: 12 residues. Trimming stripped 3 bases from V and 2 bases from J, with 5 bases between. The CDR3 nucleotides read TGTGCCACCAGCAGGGACACCTACGAGCAGTACTTC. Translating it yields CATSRDTYEQYF.

Concerning this clonotype itself: A much larger clone differs by one base, so this may be a read error. This chain connects TRBV7-9 to TRBJ1-1, with D maybe TRBD1 (6 bases). The CDR3 totals 16 residues. Germline CDR1 SEHNR, CDR2 FQNEAQ (reference sequence). The V gene lost 1 base and the J gene lost 1 base, with 13 bases spanning the gap. The CDR3 here is CASSLGVVGANTEAFF. The DNA for the CDR3 is TGTGCCAGCAGCTTAGGCGTTGTGGGGGCGAACACTGAAGCTTTCTTT.

This clonotype has ten or more counts. CDR3 sequence reads: CASSKQLMGNQPQHF. The CDR3, as DNA: TGTGCCAGCAGTAAACAGCTCATGGGCAATCAGCCCCAGCATTTT. This rearrangement joins TRBV28 to TRBJ1-5; D uncertain. The V end was cut by 5 bases, the J end by 2 bases, with 13 bases between. CDR1 MDHEN and CDR2 SYDVKM come from the germline V gene. This CDR3 comprises 15 residues. Looking up the rest from reference TRBV28 and TRBJ1-5 gives the full variable domain: DVKVTQSSRYLVKRTGEKVFLECVQDMDHENMFWYRQDPGLGLRLIYFSYDVKMKEKGDIPEGYSVSREKKERFSLILESASTNQTSMYLCASSKQLMGNQPQHFGDGTRLSIL.

This clonotype has just a few counts. This rearrangement joins TRBV20-1 to TRBJ2-5; TRBD2 matches 7 bases. CDR3 length: 14 residues. After removal of 7 bases from V and 5 bases from J, the junction contained 13 bases not matched to a gene. The V gene's germline CDR1 is DFQATT and CDR2 SNEGSKA (reference sequence). The CDR3 DNA follows: TGCAGTGGGGTGGCGGGAGAGTCAGGGGAGACCCAGTACTTC. The encoded protein is CSGVAGESGETQYF.

The CDR3 sequence is CASSLQTGRTEAFF. CDR3 DNA: TGTGCCAGCAGCCTGCAGACCGGTAGAACTGAAGCTTTCTTT. The chain is built from TRBV7-2 and TRBJ1-1; D not resolved. Germline lookup yields CDR1 SGHTA and CDR2 FQGNSA. The CDR3 loop spans 14 amino acids. V was trimmed by 5 bases and J by 5 bases, leaving 15 bases between them.

The sample holds many counts of this clonotype. This chain uses TRBV20-1 with TRBJ2-5; TRBD1 agrees at 8 bases. The junction had 11 bases not matched to a gene; V was cut back by 5 bases and J by 6 bases. The CDR3 loop spans 14 amino acids. Germline CDR1 and CDR2: DFQATT and SNEGSKA (reference sequence). In nucleotides, the CDR3 is TGCAGTGCTTCCCGTAGGACAGGGATGAAGACCCAGTACTTC. Protein: CSASRRTGMKTQYF.

V and J are TRBV28 and TRBJ2-2; the D gene could be TRBD1 or TRBD2 (6 bases each). The CDR3 contains 17 residues. Trimming pared 6 bases from V and 0 bases from J, leaving 17 bases between. CDR1 and CDR2 from the germline V gene are MDHEN and SYDVKM. CDR3 DNA sequence: TGTGCCAGCAGCAGAAGGGGGGAATTCGCGAACACCGGGGAGCTGTTTTTT. Translation: CASSRRGEFANTGELFF.

This clonotype was observed at least ten times. This chain uses TRBV29-1 with TRBJ2-2; D is unclear. CDR1 and CDR2 from the germline V gene are SQVTM and ANQGSEA. The V and J ends lost 0 bases and 0 bases respectively, with 8 bases between them. The CDR3 runs to 15 residues. In DNA, the CDR3 is TGCAGCGTTGAAGATCCTGGGACGAACACCGGGGAGCTGTTTTTT. Translated, it gives CSVEDPGTNTGELFF.

The chain joins TRBV14 to TRBJ2-5; D might be TRBD2 (6 bases). The CDR3 has 14 residues. Germline loops: CDR1 SGHDN, CDR2 FVKESK. With 4 bases removed from V and 4 bases from J, the gap between germline ends came to 13 bases. DNA for the CDR3: TGTGCCAGCAGCCCCGCGACTAGGAGAGAGACCCAGTACTTC. Translating it yields CASSPATRRETQYF.

This clonotype appeared a few times. The CDR3 sequence is CASSSTEKLFF. The CDR3 bases are TGTGCCAGCAGTTCGACCGAAAAACTGTTTTTT. The V and J genes are TRBV28 and TRBJ1-4; no definite D call. CDR1 and CDR2 from the germline V gene are MDHEN and SYDVKM. The CDR3 is 11 amino acids. V lost 4 bases and J 8 bases, leaving 5 bases between the germline ends.

The table lists this clonotype with many counts. The J gene is TRBJ2-1, the V gene TRBV20-1; 11 bases are a match to TRBD2. Germline CDR1 reads DFQATT; CDR2 reads SNEGSKA (reference sequence). V gave up 7 bases and J gave up 4 bases; unmatched junction bases: 6. The CDR3 consists of 14 residues. The CDR3 spells CSVSTSGAYNEQFF. Here the CDR3 DNA reads TGCAGTGTCTCGACTAGCGGGGCGTACAATGAGCAGTTCTTC.

This clonotype appeared many times. The germline gene is not matched at one end of the junction; a read error may be the cause. The chain couples TRBV12-3 or TRBV12-4 to TRBJ2-4; D may correspond to TRBD1 or TRBD2 (5 bases each). This CDR3 is built from 15 residues. The CDR3 loop is CASSIAGTAKNIQYF. In nucleotides, the CDR3 is TGTGCCAGCAGTATAGCAGGGACGGCCAAAAACATTCAGTACTTC.

The CDR3 sequence is CASSQVSTGGEKLFF. The DNA for the CDR3 is TGCGCCAGCAGCCAAGTATCGACAGGGGGCGAAAAACTGTTTTTT. The chain has TRBV4-3 and TRBJ1-4; 10 bases are shared with TRBD1. The CDR3 runs to 15 residues. Germline CDR1 is LGHNA and CDR2 is YSLEER. Germline trimming cut 1 base from V and 8 bases from J; bases unmatched to any gene: 4.

This clonotype was found many times. V gene TRBV6-2 or TRBV6-3 combines with J gene TRBJ1-1, with D unresolved. The CDR3 totals 17 residues. Per germline, CDR1 MNHEY and CDR2 SVGEGT. V was trimmed by 5 bases and J by 0 bases, leaving 19 bases between them. The CDR3 nucleotides are TGTGCCAGCAGTGTTCTGCCCCCCGGGTACATGAACACTGAAGCTTTCTTT. Amino acid sequence: CASSVLPPGYMNTEAFF.

J is TRBJ1-5 and V is TRBV6-1; D uncertain. This CDR3 has 13 residues. Trimming shortened V by 5 bases and J by 4 bases, and 9 bases separated the two germline ends. Germline-derived CDR1 and CDR2 are MNHNS and SASEGT. The CDR3 region is CASSKLFNQPQHF. In nucleotides, the CDR3 is TGTGCCAGCAGTAAGCTGTTTAATCAGCCCCAGCATTTT.

This clonotype was recorded many times. V gene TRBV12-3 or TRBV12-4 combines with J gene TRBJ2-1; D ambiguous. Trimming took 11 bases from V and 6 from J, leaving 11 bases between them. The CDR3 contains 11 residues. The CDR3 DNA is TGTGCCTCATATTATTCCAATGAGCAGTTCTTC. Translated: CASYYSNEQFF.

This clonotype was picked up many times. The chain combines TRBV20-1 with TRBJ2-7; unclear D gene. The CDR3 has 13 residues. V dropped 2 bases and J dropped 6 bases, with 14 bases sitting between them. Per the germline V gene, CDR1 is DFQATT and CDR2 is SNEGSKA (reference sequence). CDR3 amino acids: CSARRRSAGEQYF. The CDR3 DNA reads as TGCAGTGCTAGAAGGCGGTCCGCCGGCGAGCAGTACTTC.